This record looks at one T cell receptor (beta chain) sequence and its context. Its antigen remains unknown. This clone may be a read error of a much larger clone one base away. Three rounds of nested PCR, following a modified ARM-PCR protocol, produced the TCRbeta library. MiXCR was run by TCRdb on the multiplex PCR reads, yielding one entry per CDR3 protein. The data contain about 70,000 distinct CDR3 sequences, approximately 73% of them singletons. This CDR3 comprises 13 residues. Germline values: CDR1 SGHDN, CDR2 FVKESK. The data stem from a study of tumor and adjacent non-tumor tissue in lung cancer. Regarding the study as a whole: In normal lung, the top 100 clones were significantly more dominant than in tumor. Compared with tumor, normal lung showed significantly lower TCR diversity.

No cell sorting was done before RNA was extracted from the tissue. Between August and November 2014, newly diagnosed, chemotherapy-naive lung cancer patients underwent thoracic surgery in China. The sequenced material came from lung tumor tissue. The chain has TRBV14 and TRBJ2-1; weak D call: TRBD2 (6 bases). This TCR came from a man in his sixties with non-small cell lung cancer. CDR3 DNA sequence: TGTCCCAGCAGCCAATATAGGCGGGGAGAGCAGTTCTTC. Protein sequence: CPSSQYRRGEQFF.